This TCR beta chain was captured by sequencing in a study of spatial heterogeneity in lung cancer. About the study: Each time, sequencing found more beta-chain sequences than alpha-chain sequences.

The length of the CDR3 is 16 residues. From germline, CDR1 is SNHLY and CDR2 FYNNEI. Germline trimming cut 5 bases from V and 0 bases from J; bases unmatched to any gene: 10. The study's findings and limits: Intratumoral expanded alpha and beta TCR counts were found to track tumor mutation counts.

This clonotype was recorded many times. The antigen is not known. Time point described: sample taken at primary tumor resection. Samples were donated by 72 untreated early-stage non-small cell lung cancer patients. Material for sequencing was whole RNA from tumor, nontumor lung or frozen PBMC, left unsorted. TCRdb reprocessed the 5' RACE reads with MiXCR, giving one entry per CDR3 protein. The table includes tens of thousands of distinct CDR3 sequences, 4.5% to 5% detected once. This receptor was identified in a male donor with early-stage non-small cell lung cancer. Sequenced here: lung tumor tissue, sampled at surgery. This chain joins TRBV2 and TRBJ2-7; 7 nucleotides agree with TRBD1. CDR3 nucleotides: TGTGCCAGCAGTCCCATCGCCGGGGACAGCTCCTACGAGCAGTACTTC. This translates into CASSPIAGDSSYEQYF.